The next 21 T cell receptor beta chains were all read from a single sample in a study of T cell clonality in common variable immunodeficiency. Sequencing was performed with immunoSEQ multiplex PCR; in TCRdb, only in-frame clones are kept and a portion is missing. Singletons are absent from the sample, which has more than 65,000 clones. Sequencing was carried out using peripheral blood mononuclear cells. Every receptor here comes from a person between 18 and 75 years old in good health.

The table lists this clone with many counts. The read comes to an end 3 residues before the CDR3 does, leaving the germline J gene to fill in the end. The V and J genes are TRBV20-1 and TRBJ2-7, with 8 bases aligning to TRBD2. CDR3 length: 14 amino acids. V lost 2 bases and J lost 5; bases outside the gene matches: 8. Germline V gene data show CDR1 as DFQATT and CDR2 as SNEGSKA (reference sequence). Incomplete CDR3 DNA: TGCAGTGCTAGATTGCCCAGCGGGAGTCACGAG. Its translation is CSARLPSGSHE. The entire CDR3 sequence reads CSARLPSGSHEQYF.

A few counts support this clone. The likely explanation is a read error, given a far larger clone one base away. The sequence runs out 3 residues before the end of the CDR3; the remainder is reconstructed from the germline J gene. This rearrangement joins TRBV19 to TRBJ2-1; 13 bases are a match to TRBD2. After removal of 7 bases from V and 6 bases from J, the junction contained 12 bases not matched to a gene. CDR1 and CDR2 (germline): LNHDA, SQIVND (reference sequence). There are 17 residues in the CDR3. The CDR3: CASNMSAGTSGINEQFF. Partial CDR3 DNA: TGTGCCAGTAATATGTCCGCCGGGACTAGCGGGATCAATGAG. Variable domain in full (rest from reference TRBV19 and TRBJ2-1): DGGITQSPKYLFRKEGQNVTLSCEQNLNHDAMYWYRQDPGQGLRLIYYSQIVNDFQKGDIAEGYSVSREKKESFPLTVTSAQKNPTAFYLCASNMSAGTSGINEQFFGPGTRLTVL.

This clone was picked up many times. The read terminates 3 residues before the CDR3 end, so the remaining end is supplied by the germline J gene. The chain is built from TRBV20-1 and TRBJ2-5; TRBD2 is a possible D gene (6 bases). The germline V gene has CDR1 DFQATT and CDR2 SNEGSKA (reference sequence). V lost 8 bases to trimming and J lost 5 bases, with 18 bases between them. The length of the CDR3 is 13 residues. CDR3 residues: CSPQEGYKETQYF. The CDR3 DNA, read in part, is TGCAGTCCACAGGAGGGGTACAAGGAGACC.

This clone was recorded many times. The read terminates 3 residues ahead of where the CDR3 ends, so the germline J gene completes it. The chain is built from TRBV7-9 and TRBJ2-3, with 8 positions matching TRBD1. Trimming at V came to 4 bases and at J to 5 bases, leaving 5 bases not matched to a gene. The CDR3 totals 14 residues. Germline-derived CDR1 and CDR2 are SEHNR and FQNEAQ (reference sequence). The CDR3 sequence: CASSSWTGRDTQYF. The sequenced CDR3 bases are TGTGCCAGCAGCTCTTGGACAGGGAGAGATACG.

This clone was detected ten times or more. With the read ending 3 residues before the CDR3 end, the germline J gene is used to fill in that end. The chain links TRBV30 to TRBJ1-2; 10 bases fit TRBD1. V shed 1 base, J shed 6 bases, and the junction held 5 bases outside the gene matches. Germline assignment: CDR1 GTSNPN and CDR2 SVGIG (reference sequence). The CDR3 loop spans 14 amino acids. Incomplete CDR3 DNA: TGTGCCTGGAGTGACGGACAGGGGGGAGATGGC. This codes for CAWSDGQGGDG. The CDR3 as a whole reads CAWSDGQGGDGYTF.

In this sample, this clone turned up many times. The CDR3 loop reads CASSLEGQETQYF. CDR3 bases read: TGCGCCAGCAGCTTGGAGGGTCAAGAGACC. The chain has TRBV5-1 and TRBJ2-5; no definite D call. The read is 3 residues too short to cover the CDR3 end, so that end is filled in from the germline J gene. The V gene's germline CDR1 is SGHRS and CDR2 YFSETQ. Trimming took 0 bases from V and 2 from J, leaving 5 bases between them. This CDR3 is built from 13 residues.

This clone was seen many times. The CDR3 end falls 3 residues outside the read, so it is completed with the germline J gene. The chain combines TRBV30 with TRBJ2-7, with 10 bases matching TRBD1. J gave up 5 bases and V 2 bases, and 15 bases lay outside the gene matches. Germline V gives CDR1 GTSNPN, CDR2 SVGIG (reference sequence). The CDR3 has 17 amino acids. The sequenced CDR3 bases are TGTGCCTGGAGTTCGCCCGACAGGGGGCCATCTGGACACGAG. Encoded protein: CAWSSPDRGPSGHE. The CDR3 in full is CAWSSPDRGPSGHEQYF.

This clone showed up many times. Read coverage stops 3 residues before the CDR3 terminus; the germline J gene supplies the remainder. V is TRBV20-1 and J is TRBJ2-1; TRBD2 agrees at 10 bases. V lost 6 bases and J lost 5; bases outside the gene matches: 7. Germline V gives CDR1 DFQATT, CDR2 SNEGSKA (reference sequence). The length of the CDR3 is 14 residues. The CDR3: CSAGGLASHNEQFF. Incomplete CDR3 DNA: TGCAGTGCCGGGGGACTAGCGTCCCACAATGAG.

As to this clone: From the germline J gene comes the end of the CDR3, since the read stops 3 residues before it. The chain combines TRBV2 with TRBJ2-7; 12 positions match TRBD2. This CDR3 is built from 16 residues. Trimming at V came to 7 bases and at J to 0 bases, leaving 7 bases not matched to a gene. Germline values: CDR1 SNHLY, CDR2 FYNNEI. The CDR3 reads CASILAGGTSSYEQYF. Incomplete CDR3 DNA: TGTGCCAGCATCCTAGCGGGAGGGACTAGCTCCTACGAG. Full variable domain (remainder filled in from reference TRBV2 and TRBJ2-7): EPEVTQTPSHQVTQMGQEVILRCVPISNHLYFYWYRQILGQKVEFLVSFYNNEISEKSEIFDDQFSVERPDGSNFTLKIRSTKLEDSAMYFCASILAGGTSSYEQYFGPGTRLTVT.

This clone was counted ten times or more. The CDR3 goes on 3 residues after the read ends, and that part is filled in from the germline J gene. The rearrangement joins TRBV29-1 to TRBJ1-2; maybe TRBD1 (5 bases). Trimming pared 2 bases from V and 4 bases from J, leaving 17 bases between. This CDR3 spans 15 amino acids. Germline CDR1 and CDR2: SQVTM and ANQGSEA. The CDR3 bases that were read are TGCAGCGTTGAAAGAGTTACAGGAGGGAGCTATGGC. The encoded protein is CSVERVTGGSYG. The complete CDR3 reads CSVERVTGGSYGYTF. Complete variable domain (other parts from reference TRBV29-1 and TRBJ1-2): SAVISQKPSRDICQRGTSLTIQCQVDSQVTMMFWYRQQPGQSLTLIATANQGSEATYESGFVIDKFPISRPNLTFSTLTVSNMSPEDSSIYLCSVERVTGGSYGYTFGSGTRLTVV.

This clone was detected many times. The read comes to an end 3 residues before the CDR3 does, leaving the germline J gene to fill in the end. The rearrangement joins TRBV19 to TRBJ1-2; TRBD1 is a possible D gene (5 bases). V lost 3 bases to trimming and J lost 2 bases, with 10 bases between them. The germline gives CDR1 LNHDA, CDR2 SQIVND (reference sequence). CDR3 length: 14 residues. The CDR3: CASSIPTENYGYTF. CDR3 DNA (partial): TGTGCCAGTAGTATTCCGACAGAGAACTATGGC.

This clone showed up many times. Read sequence stops 3 residues before the CDR3 end, and the germline J gene provides the missing end. The rearrangement uses TRBV9 and TRBJ2-7; D is uncertain. V lost 0 bases to trimming and J lost 0 bases, with 10 bases between them. Germline CDR1 is SGDLS and CDR2 is YYNGEE. This CDR3 is 15 amino acids long. The covered CDR3 bases are TGTGCCAGCAGCGTAGTGGCCTTTGACTCCTACGAG. Translation: CASSVVAFDSYE. The entire CDR3 is CASSVVAFDSYEQYF.

This clone was seen many times. The observed sequence ends 3 residues before the CDR3 terminus, with the missing tail filled in from the germline J gene. Within the sample, other DNA sequences also encode this same CDR3. The chain links TRBV19 to TRBJ1-4; D perhaps matches TRBD1 (6 bases). CDR1 is LNHDA, CDR2 SQIVND, per germline (reference sequence). The CDR3 contains 14 residues. V shed 5 bases and J shed 5 bases, with 12 bases lying between them. The DNA read from the CDR3 is TGTGCCAGTAGTCAACAGGGCCCGAATGAAAAA. Translated: CASSQQGPNEK. The CDR3 in full is CASSQQGPNEKLFF.

This clone has ten or more counts. The CDR3 goes on 3 residues after the read ends, and that part is filled in from the germline J gene. The chain has TRBV7-8 and TRBJ2-7; D unresolved. The V gene lost 1 base and the J gene lost 6 bases, with 16 bases spanning the gap. Germline V lookup: CDR1 SGHVS, CDR2 FQNEAQ. The CDR3 totals 15 residues. CDR3: CASSLGPGPPLEQYF. CDR3 bases read: TGTGCCAGCAGCTTAGGTCCAGGCCCGCCTCTCGAG.

This clone was detected many times. The CDR3 sequence is CASRDTAVPYEQYF. CDR3 bases read: TGTGCCAGCAGAGATACTGCGGTCCCCTACGAG. This chain connects TRBV6-2 or TRBV6-3 to TRBJ2-7, with D uncertain. Coverage ceases 3 residues before the CDR3 finishes, and the germline J gene fills in the end. CDR1 is MNHEY, CDR2 SVGEGT, per germline. The CDR3 is 14 amino acids. Trimming removed 6 bases from V and 2 bases from J, with 14 bases in between.

This clone appeared many times. Read coverage stops 3 residues before the CDR3 terminus; the germline J gene supplies the remainder. The chain has TRBV5-4 and TRBJ1-6; 7 bases map to TRBD1. CDR3 length: 15 residues. V lost 4 bases and J lost 0; bases outside the gene matches: 1. Germline lookup yields CDR1 SGHNT and CDR2 YYREEE (reference sequence). The sequenced CDR3 bases are TGTGCCAGCAGCCGGGACAGCTCCTATAATTCACCC. Protein product: CASSRDSSYNSP. The full CDR3 is CASSRDSSYNSPLHF.

There are many counts of this clone. The read gets to within 3 residues of the CDR3 end, and the germline J gene fills in the rest. The rearrangement uses TRBV10-3 and TRBJ1-4; TRBD1 matches at 9 bases. Losses at the gene ends were 5 bases for V and 5 bases for J; bases not matched to a gene: 12. Germline-derived CDR1 and CDR2 are ENHRY and SYGVKD. The CDR3 loop spans 17 amino acids. CDR3 amino acids: CAISTGETGGGNEKLFF. The sequenced part of the CDR3 DNA is TGTGCCATCAGTACAGGAGAAACAGGGGGCGGAAATGAAAAA.

This clone was counted at least ten times. The read ends 3 residues shy of where the CDR3 ends; the end is completed using the germline J gene. V gene TRBV13 combines with J gene TRBJ2-2, with 15 positions matching TRBD2. The CDR3 spans 20 residues. Germline V gives CDR1 PRHDT, CDR2 FYEKMQ (reference sequence). Germline trimming cut 5 bases from V and 3 bases from J; bases unmatched to any gene: 13. The DNA read from the CDR3 is TGTGCCAGCAGCCCACACTATAGGACTAGCGGGAGGGCCTACACCGGGGAG. Amino acid sequence: CASSPHYRTSGRAYTGE. The whole CDR3 region reads CASSPHYRTSGRAYTGELFF. The complete variable domain, with remaining parts taken from reference TRBV13 and TRBJ2-2, reads AAGVIQSPRHLIKEKRETATLKCYPIPRHDTVYWYQQGPGQDPQFLISFYEKMQSDKGSIPDRFSAQQFSDYHSELNMSSLELGDSALYFCASSPHYRTSGRAYTGELFFGEGSRLTVL.

This clone was counted many times. The read gets to within 3 residues of the CDR3 end, and the germline J gene fills in the rest. The chain has TRBV7-9 and TRBJ1-6; no clear D. V lost 7 bases and J 0 bases, leaving 7 bases between the germline ends. Looked up from germline, CDR1 is SEHNR and CDR2 is FQNEAQ (reference sequence). The CDR3 extends over 14 amino acids. The covered CDR3 bases are TGTGCCAGCACCTCGGGCTCCTATAATTCACCC. Translation gives CASTSGSYNSP. The whole CDR3 is CASTSGSYNSPLHF.

This clone has at least ten counts. The read is 3 residues too short to cover the CDR3 end, so that end is filled in from the germline J gene. The V and J genes are TRBV6-4 and TRBJ2-7; possible D gene TRBD2, 6 bases. CDR1 and CDR2 from the germline V gene are MRHNA and SNTAGT. The CDR3 loop spans 15 amino acids. V lost 5 bases and J lost 4, with 18 bases in between. This CDR3 reads CASSLRTISGYEQYF. The covered CDR3 bases are TGTGCCAGCAGTCTCAGGACTATCTCTGGGTACGAG.

This clone was observed many times. The part of the CDR3 DNA that was read is TGTGCCAGTAGTATGAGGCAGTTCAATCAGCCC. Translation: CASSMRQFNQP. The whole CDR3 is CASSMRQFNQPQHF. The chain employs TRBV19 and TRBJ1-5, with D unclear. The CDR3 end lies 3 residues beyond the end of the read and is filled in from the germline J gene. Germline V lookup: CDR1 LNHDA, CDR2 SQIVND (reference sequence). V was clipped by 3 bases and J by 3 bases, with 9 bases between them. The CDR3 length is 14 residues.